A selection of T cell receptor beta chains follows, all from one sample in a study of cytomegalovirus exposure and HLA in healthy donors. Clones were read by immunoSEQ multiplex PCR, and TCRdb kept only the in-frame ones, dropping some. The data show fewer than 130,000 clones, 76% seen once. Sequencing was carried out using PBMCs. The source of these receptors is a man aged 25-45 years in good health and CMV-seropositive. Both conserved end residues are part of each CDR3. Each record gives: J gene, clone size, D gene, CDR3 length, V gene, CDR3 protein, CDR3 DNA. D genes are given only for firm matches. Clone size, where shown, is once, few, many, or a class for clones that have expanded.

J gene: TRBJ1-2; clone size: few; D gene: .; CDR3 length: 14; V gene: TRBV5-1; CDR3 protein: CASRLPGGNYGYTF; CDR3 DNA: TGCGCCAGCAGGTTACCGGGAGGGAACTATGGCTACACCTTC
J gene: TRBJ2-2; clone size: .; D gene: .; CDR3 length: 17; V gene: TRBV4-2; CDR3 protein: CASSQESWGRKAGELFF; CDR3 DNA: TGTGCCAGCAGCCAAGAGTCATGGGGGCGGAAGGCCGGGGAGCTGTTTTTT
J gene: TRBJ1-2; clone size: .; D gene: TRBD1; CDR3 length: 13; V gene: TRBV19; CDR3 protein: CASRTGPNYGYTF; CDR3 DNA: TGTGCCAGTCGGACAGGGCCAAACTATGGCTACACCTTC
J gene: TRBJ2-1; clone size: .; D gene: .; CDR3 length: 12; V gene: TRBV7-9; CDR3 protein: CASSEAGNEQFF; CDR3 DNA: TGTGCCAGCAGCGAAGCAGGAAATGAGCAGTTCTTC
J gene: TRBJ2-7; clone size: few; D gene: TRBD2; CDR3 length: 14; V gene: TRBV28; CDR3 protein: CASSLSGGIYEQYF; CDR3 DNA: TGTGCCAGCAGTCTTAGCGGGGGGATCTACGAGCAGTACTTC
J gene: TRBJ2-1; clone size: .; D gene: TRBD2; CDR3 length: 16; V gene: TRBV9; CDR3 protein: CASSGRLAGGYNEQFF; CDR3 DNA: TGTGCCAGCAGCGGCCGACTAGCGGGGGGATACAATGAGCAGTTCTTC
J gene: TRBJ1-1; clone size: .; D gene: .; CDR3 length: 13; V gene: TRBV6-4; CDR3 protein: CASSDNMNTEAFF; CDR3 DNA: TGTGCCAGCAGTGACAATATGAACACTGAAGCTTTCTTT
J gene: TRBJ1-2; clone size: few; D gene: .; CDR3 length: 14; V gene: TRBV6-6; CDR3 protein: CASIPGGGIAGYTF; CDR3 DNA: TGTGCCAGCATACCGGGGGGGGGTATCGCTGGCTACACCTTC
J gene: TRBJ2-7; clone size: few; D gene: .; CDR3 length: 13; V gene: TRBV11-3; CDR3 protein: CASSFVEGGEQYF; CDR3 DNA: TGTGCCAGCAGCTTCGTGGAGGGAGGCGAGCAGTACTTC
J gene: TRBJ2-7; clone size: .; D gene: TRBD1; CDR3 length: 12; V gene: TRBV19; CDR3 protein: CASSPQGGEQYF; CDR3 DNA: TGTGCCAGTAGCCCACAGGGGGGTGAGCAGTACTTC
J gene: TRBJ1-2; clone size: .; D gene: .; CDR3 length: 15; V gene: TRBV10-3; CDR3 protein: CAISESRAVWYGYTF; CDR3 DNA: TGTGCCATCAGTGAGTCGCGGGCCGTCTGGTACGGCTACACCTTC
J gene: TRBJ1-2; clone size: .; D gene: .; CDR3 length: 15; V gene: TRBV15; CDR3 protein: CATSRGQQTNYGYTF; CDR3 DNA: TGTGCCACCAGCAGAGGACAGCAAACTAACTATGGCTACACCTTC
J gene: TRBJ2-7; clone size: .; D gene: TRBD1; CDR3 length: 15; V gene: TRBV5-8; CDR3 protein: CASSFRDRGVREQYF; CDR3 DNA: TGTGCCAGCAGCTTCCGGGACAGGGGGGTGAGGGAGCAGTACTTC
J gene: TRBJ2-3; clone size: .; D gene: TRBD2; CDR3 length: 14; V gene: TRBV6-5; CDR3 protein: CASSRGGSTDTQYF; CDR3 DNA: TGTGCCAGCAGCCGGGGGGGAAGCACAGATACGCAGTATTTT
J gene: TRBJ1-2; clone size: .; D gene: TRBD1; CDR3 length: 17; V gene: TRBV7-2; CDR3 protein: CASSPQAGTGSAYGYTF; CDR3 DNA: TGTGCCAGCAGCCCTCAAGCCGGGACAGGGAGTGCCTATGGCTACACCTTC
J gene: TRBJ2-1; clone size: .; D gene: TRBD2; CDR3 length: 17; V gene: TRBV9; CDR3 protein: CVSSVSGTSGSYNEQFF; CDR3 DNA: TGTGTCAGCAGCGTCTCCGGGACTAGCGGCTCCTACAATGAGCAGTTCTTC
J gene: TRBJ2-7; clone size: .; D gene: .; CDR3 length: 12; V gene: TRBV19; CDR3 protein: CASSTRGYEQYF; CDR3 DNA: TGTGCCAGTAGTACCCGGGGCTACGAGCAGTACTTC
J gene: TRBJ2-3; clone size: .; D gene: .; CDR3 length: 15; V gene: TRBV28; CDR3 protein: CASSLPGVDPDTQYF; CDR3 DNA: TGTGCCAGCAGTTTACCGGGGGTGGATCCAGATACGCAGTATTTT
J gene: TRBJ1-3; clone size: .; D gene: .; CDR3 length: 13; V gene: TRBV11-2; CDR3 protein: CASTPITGNTIYF; CDR3 DNA: TGTGCCAGCACCCCTATTACCGGAAACACCATATATTTT
J gene: TRBJ1-3; clone size: .; D gene: .; CDR3 length: 15; V gene: TRBV18; CDR3 protein: CASSPAAGKGNTIYF; CDR3 DNA: TGTGCCAGCTCACCTGCCGCGGGAAAGGGAAACACCATATATTTT
J gene: TRBJ1-2; clone size: .; D gene: TRBD1; CDR3 length: 14; V gene: TRBV6-6; CDR3 protein: CASSYSPGGNGYTF; CDR3 DNA: TGTGCCAGCAGTTACTCTCCAGGGGGCAATGGCTACACCTTC
J gene: TRBJ1-1; clone size: .; D gene: TRBD1; CDR3 length: 14; V gene: TRBV19; CDR3 protein: CASSSRTGKTEAFF; CDR3 DNA: TGTGCCAGTAGTTCTCGGACAGGGAAGACTGAAGCTTTCTTT
J gene: TRBJ1-2; clone size: once; D gene: .; CDR3 length: 13; V gene: TRBV7-9; CDR3 protein: CASSLTPRGGYTF; CDR3 DNA: TGTGCCAGCAGCTTAACGCCCCGAGGTGGCTACACCTTC
J gene: TRBJ2-3; clone size: .; D gene: TRBD2; CDR3 length: 19; V gene: TRBV7-2; CDR3 protein: CASSSPGLAGSYQRDTQYF; CDR3 DNA: TGTGCCAGCAGCTCTCCCGGGCTAGCGGGGAGCTACCAGAGGGATACGCAGTATTTT
J gene: TRBJ1-5; clone size: .; D gene: .; CDR3 length: 12; V gene: TRBV28; CDR3 protein: CASRLNDQPQHF; CDR3 DNA: TGTGCCAGCAGACTGAATGATCAGCCCCAGCATTTT
J gene: TRBJ2-1; clone size: once; D gene: TRBD1; CDR3 length: 15; V gene: TRBV7-9; CDR3 protein: CASSSTGAPYNEQFF; CDR3 DNA: TGTGCCAGCAGCTCCACAGGGGCTCCCTACAATGAGCAGTTCTTC
J gene: TRBJ2-1; clone size: .; D gene: TRBD2; CDR3 length: 15; V gene: TRBV2; CDR3 protein: CASSRLAGGPDEQFF; CDR3 DNA: TGTGCCAGCAGCCGACTAGCGGGGGGGCCGGATGAGCAGTTCTTC
J gene: TRBJ2-7; clone size: .; D gene: .; CDR3 length: 14; V gene: TRBV6-5; CDR3 protein: CASSQPGEVSEQYF; CDR3 DNA: TGTGCCAGCAGCCAGCCGGGGGAAGTCTCCGAGCAGTACTTC
J gene: TRBJ1-4; clone size: .; D gene: TRBD1; CDR3 length: 11; V gene: TRBV30; CDR3 protein: CAWSLGQGLFF; CDR3 DNA: TGTGCCTGGAGTCTAGGACAGGGGTTGTTTTTT
J gene: TRBJ2-3; clone size: few; D gene: TRBD2; CDR3 length: 19; V gene: TRBV13; CDR3 protein: CASSSSPGGVLSSTDTQYF; CDR3 DNA: TGTGCCAGCAGCTCCTCCCCGGGGGGGGTGCTCTCTAGCACAGATACGCAGTATTTT
J gene: TRBJ1-2; clone size: .; D gene: .; CDR3 length: 12; V gene: TRBV29-1; CDR3 protein: CSVGFGDYGYTF; CDR3 DNA: TGCAGCGTTGGCTTTGGAGACTATGGCTACACCTTC
J gene: TRBJ2-1; clone size: .; D gene: TRBD2; CDR3 length: 15; V gene: TRBV6-5; CDR3 protein: CASTHSGGNYNEQFF; CDR3 DNA: TGTGCCAGCACCCATAGCGGGGGAAATTACAATGAGCAGTTCTTC
J gene: TRBJ2-5; clone size: once; D gene: TRBD1; CDR3 length: 15; V gene: TRBV5-1; CDR3 protein: CASSSGTGTEETQYF; CDR3 DNA: TGCGCCAGCAGCTCCGGGACAGGGACTGAAGAGACCCAGTACTTC
J gene: TRBJ2-2; clone size: .; D gene: .; CDR3 length: 14; V gene: TRBV7-9; CDR3 protein: CASSYQGNTGELFF; CDR3 DNA: TGTGCCAGCAGCTACCAGGGGAACACCGGGGAGCTGTTTTTT
J gene: TRBJ1-3; clone size: once; D gene: .; CDR3 length: 15; V gene: TRBV5-6; CDR3 protein: CASSLTRYSGNTIYF; CDR3 DNA: TGTGCCAGCAGCTTGACTAGGTACTCTGGAAACACCATATATTTT
J gene: TRBJ1-4; clone size: .; D gene: .; CDR3 length: 15; V gene: TRBV28; CDR3 protein: CASSGAMGEGEKLFF; CDR3 DNA: TGTGCCAGCAGTGGGGCCATGGGGGAGGGGGAAAAACTGTTTTTT
J gene: TRBJ2-3; clone size: .; D gene: TRBD2; CDR3 length: 14; V gene: TRBV29-1; CDR3 protein: CSVLAGGPGDTQYF; CDR3 DNA: TGCAGCGTCTTGGCGGGGGGGCCCGGAGATACGCAGTATTTT
J gene: TRBJ2-2; clone size: once; D gene: .; CDR3 length: 14; V gene: TRBV5-6; CDR3 protein: CASSAGTHTGELFF; CDR3 DNA: TGTGCCAGCAGCGCCGGGACACACACCGGGGAGCTGTTTTTT
J gene: TRBJ2-3; clone size: .; D gene: .; CDR3 length: 16; V gene: TRBV6-4; CDR3 protein: CASSDSPGLSTDTQYF; CDR3 DNA: TGTGCCAGCAGTGACTCCCCAGGGCTGAGCACAGATACGCAGTATTTT
J gene: TRBJ2-5; clone size: .; D gene: TRBD2; CDR3 length: 16; V gene: TRBV9; CDR3 protein: CASSIGTSGIQETQYF; CDR3 DNA: TGTGCCAGCAGCATCGGGACTAGCGGTATTCAAGAGACCCAGTACTTC
J gene: TRBJ2-7; clone size: .; D gene: .; CDR3 length: 12; V gene: TRBV6-5; CDR3 protein: CASSYGQSEQYF; CDR3 DNA: TGTGCCAGCAGTTACGGACAGTCCGAGCAGTACTTC
J gene: TRBJ2-7; clone size: .; D gene: TRBD1; CDR3 length: 15; V gene: TRBV4-3; CDR3 protein: CASSLGFTGGNEQYF; CDR3 DNA: TGCGCCAGCAGCTTAGGATTTACAGGGGGCAACGAGCAGTACTTC
J gene: TRBJ1-1; clone size: .; D gene: TRBD1; CDR3 length: 15; V gene: TRBV5-4; CDR3 protein: CASSLQTGGNTEAFF; CDR3 DNA: TGTGCCAGCAGCCTCCAGACAGGGGGGAACACTGAAGCTTTCTTT
J gene: TRBJ2-5; clone size: .; D gene: TRBD1; CDR3 length: 13; V gene: TRBV29-1; CDR3 protein: CSVQQGAGETQYF; CDR3 DNA: TGCAGCGTCCAACAGGGGGCAGGAGAGACCCAGTACTTC
J gene: TRBJ1-5; clone size: once; D gene: .; CDR3 length: 16; V gene: TRBV6-1; CDR3 protein: CASSEEKRPSNQPQHF; CDR3 DNA: TGTGCCAGCAGTGAGGAGAAGCGGCCAAGCAATCAGCCCCAGCATTTT
J gene: TRBJ2-5; clone size: .; D gene: .; CDR3 length: 16; V gene: TRBV10-3; CDR3 protein: CAISDPRRGAGETQYF; CDR3 DNA: TGTGCCATCAGTGACCCTCGGCGGGGTGCTGGAGAGACCCAGTACTTC
J gene: TRBJ2-1; clone size: .; D gene: TRBD2; CDR3 length: 16; V gene: TRBV4-3; CDR3 protein: CASSQTTSGDYNEQFF; CDR3 DNA: TGCGCCAGCAGCCAAACAACTAGCGGGGACTACAATGAGCAGTTCTTC
J gene: TRBJ1-2; clone size: .; D gene: TRBD1; CDR3 length: 13; V gene: TRBV5-4; CDR3 protein: CASSLAQGDGYTF; CDR3 DNA: TGTGCCAGCAGCTTGGCCCAGGGGGATGGCTACACCTTC
J gene: TRBJ2-7; clone size: .; D gene: .; CDR3 length: 13; V gene: TRBV10-3; CDR3 protein: CAISEGNAYEQYF; CDR3 DNA: TGTGCCATCAGTGAGGGCAACGCCTACGAGCAGTACTTC
J gene: TRBJ1-2; clone size: .; D gene: .; CDR3 length: 12; V gene: TRBV30; CDR3 protein: CAWSVPPNGYTF; CDR3 DNA: TGTGCCTGGAGTGTCCCCCCCAATGGCTACACCTTC
J gene: TRBJ1-5; clone size: .; D gene: .; CDR3 length: 14; V gene: TRBV7-6; CDR3 protein: CASSPTVLNQPQHF; CDR3 DNA: TGTGCCAGCAGCCCGACTGTCCTCAATCAGCCCCAGCATTTT
J gene: TRBJ2-7; clone size: .; D gene: TRBD2; CDR3 length: 18; V gene: TRBV7-6; CDR3 protein: CASSLEVLTSGVSYEQYF; CDR3 DNA: TGTGCCAGCAGCTTAGAAGTCCTGACTAGCGGGGTCTCCTACGAGCAGTACTTC
J gene: TRBJ1-1; clone size: few; D gene: TRBD1; CDR3 length: 13; V gene: TRBV4-3; CDR3 protein: CASSPRTGGEAFF; CDR3 DNA: TGCGCCAGCAGCCCACGGACAGGTGGAGAAGCTTTCTTT